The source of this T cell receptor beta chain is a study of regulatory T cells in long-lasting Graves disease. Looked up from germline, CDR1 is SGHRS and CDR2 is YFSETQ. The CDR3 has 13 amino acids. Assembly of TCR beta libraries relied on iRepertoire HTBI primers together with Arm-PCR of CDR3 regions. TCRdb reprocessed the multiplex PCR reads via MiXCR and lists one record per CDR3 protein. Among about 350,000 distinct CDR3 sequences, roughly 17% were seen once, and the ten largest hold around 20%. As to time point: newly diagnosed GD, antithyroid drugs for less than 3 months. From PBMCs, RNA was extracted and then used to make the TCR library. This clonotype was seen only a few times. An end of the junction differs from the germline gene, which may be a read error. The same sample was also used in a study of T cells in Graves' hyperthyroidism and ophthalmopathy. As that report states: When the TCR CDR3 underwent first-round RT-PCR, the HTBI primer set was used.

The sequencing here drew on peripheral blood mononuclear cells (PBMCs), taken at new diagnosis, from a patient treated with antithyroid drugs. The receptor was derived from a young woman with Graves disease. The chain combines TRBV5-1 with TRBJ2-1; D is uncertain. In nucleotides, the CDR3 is TGTGCCAGCAGCCCGGCCCACCCCAATGAGCAGTTCTTC. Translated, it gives CASSPAHPNEQFF.